This T cell receptor beta chain originates from a study of cytomegalovirus exposure and HLA in healthy donors. Findings of the study overall: TCR sequences were mostly rare, though some public TCRs occurred in many donors. TCR beta chains numbering more than 150 were designated cytomegalovirus-associated.

Profiled with immunoSEQ multiplex PCR; TCRdb holds only in-frame clones, not every one. The profile shows a few hundred thousand clones, 90% of them singletons. As concerns this clone: Its antigen is unknown.

The donors were in the roughly 120-subject validation cohort, distinct from the 666-subject first cohort. CDR3 size: 15 residues. V trimming: 6 bases; J trimming: 7 bases; junction bases outside the gene matches: 14. Germline CDR1 is SQVTM and CDR2 is ANQGSEA. Specimen: PBMCs. The chain joins TRBV29-1 to TRBJ2-1; 8 bases map to TRBD2. The receptor comes from a woman aged 18-29 years in good health and CMV-seronegative. This CDR3 reads CSVDVTGGAKNEQFF. CDR3 sequence (DNA): TGCAGCGTGGATGTAACCGGGGGGGCGAAGAATGAGCAGTTCTTC.